The 9 T cell receptor beta chains listed next were all sequenced from one sample in a study of CD8+ T cells in alopecia areata (dated by TCRdb to 2017 to 2018). Per the publication, the treatment or condition label means: oral pan-JAK inhibitor, 5-10 mg twice daily. Library creation used the immunoSEQ multiplex PCR assay. RNA was extracted from all samples and reverse transcribed into cDNA as template for TCR sequencing. Held by TCRdb, this immuneACCESS table contains in-frame sequences only and omits some clones. Under half of the omission traces to an unresolved V gene where checked; the cause of the rest is unknown. The sample has about 180,000 clones on record, roughly 46% of them singletons. The top ten hold around a tenth of the sample. The sequencing here drew on CD8+ T cells sorted from blood, taken at roughly week 53, from a patient treated with tofacitinib. The receptor set was obtained from a human donor with alopecia areata.

The gene calls are TRBV7-9 and TRBJ2-5; D is ambiguous. V lost 6 bases, J lost 1 base, and 18 bases lay in between. Germline V gene lookup returns CDR1 SEHNR and CDR2 FQNEAQ (reference sequence). This CDR3 has 16 amino acids. CDR3 coding DNA: TGTGCCAGCAGTAGGACCCCCGGACGTGGCCAAGAGACCCAGTACTTC. This encodes CASSRTPGRGQETQYF. Full variable domain (remainder filled in from reference TRBV7-9 and TRBJ2-5): DTGVSQNPRHKITKRGQNVTFRCDPISEHNRLYWYRQTLGQGPEFLTYFQNEAQLEKSRLLSDRFSAERPKGSFSTLEIQRTEQGDSAMYLCASSRTPGRGQETQYFGPGTRLLVL.

The rearrangement uses TRBV7-9 and TRBJ2-1; D is perhaps TRBD2 (6 bases). This CDR3 region has 15 residues. Germline lookup yields CDR1 SEHNR and CDR2 FQNEAQ (reference sequence). V shed 0 bases and J shed 4 bases, with 10 bases lying between them. The CDR3 spells CASSLAEGSYNEQFF. The CDR3 coding sequence is TGTGCCAGCAGCTTAGCGGAGGGGTCATACAATGAGCAGTTCTTC.

The J gene is TRBJ1-4, the V gene TRBV7-8; possible D gene TRBD1, 6 bases. Germline V gene sequence: CDR1 SGHVS, CDR2 FQNEAQ. The CDR3 is 15 amino acids. V lost 4 bases and J 5 bases, leaving 14 bases between the germline ends. This CDR3 reads CASSYYRVGNEKLFF. The CDR3 region has the DNA TGTGCCAGCAGCTACTACAGGGTGGGAAATGAAAAACTGTTTTTT. Together with reference TRBV7-8 and TRBJ1-4, the CDR3 gives the full variable domain: GAGVSQSPRYKVAKRGQDVALRCDPISGHVSLFWYQQALGQGPEFLTYFQNEAQLDKSGLPSDRFFAERPEGSVSTLKIQRTQQEDSAVYLCASSYYRVGNEKLFFGSGTQLSVL.

The chain combines TRBV13 with TRBJ2-7; no clear D. The V end lost 1 base, the J end lost 7 bases, and 8 bases lay between the germline ends. The CDR3 is 12 amino acids. Per the germline V gene, CDR1 is PRHDT and CDR2 is FYEKMQ (reference sequence). In nucleotides, the CDR3 is TGTGCCAGCAGCTTAGTCAGGCGGGAGCAGTACTTC. It is translated as CASSLVRREQYF. Using reference TRBV13 and TRBJ2-7 for the parts outside the CDR3, the full variable domain is AAGVIQSPRHLIKEKRETATLKCYPIPRHDTVYWYQQGPGQDPQFLISFYEKMQSDKGSIPDRFSAQQFSDYHSELNMSSLELGDSALYFCASSLVRREQYFGPGTRLTVT.

This clone appeared a few times. The chain carries TRBV6-4 and TRBJ2-3; tentative D call: TRBD2 (6 bases). This CDR3 comprises 14 residues. The V end was cut by 5 bases, the J end by 6 bases, with 15 bases between. Germline V gene sequence: CDR1 MRHNA, CDR2 SNTAGT. CDR3 region: CASSYGGESDTQYF. The DNA for the CDR3 is TGTGCCAGCAGTTACGGAGGGGAGTCGGATACGCAGTATTTT.

For the CDR3, the DNA is TGTGCCAGCAGCGTACTCCGGGACTCCAGCACCGGGGAGCTGTTTTTT. Translated: CASSVLRDSSTGELFF. The V and J genes are TRBV9 and TRBJ2-2, with D perhaps matching TRBD2 (6 bases). V dropped 1 base and J dropped 4 bases, with 14 bases sitting between them. The CDR3 consists of 16 residues. Germline V gene data show CDR1 as SGDLS and CDR2 as YYNGEE.

The chain uses TRBV6-5 and TRBJ2-7, with D hard to call. Deletions cut 0 bases from V and 0 bases from J, with 12 bases between. The germline gives CDR1 MNHEY, CDR2 SVGAGI. The length of the CDR3 is 16 residues. The CDR3 DNA follows: TGTGCCAGCAGTTACTCAGTAGGTGAAAGCTCCTACGAGCAGTACTTC. Amino acid sequence: CASSYSVGESSYEQYF.

This clone was seen a few times. The V and J genes are TRBV6-1 and TRBJ2-7; D is perhaps TRBD1 (6 bases). Germline V gives CDR1 MNHNS, CDR2 SASEGT. The CDR3 length is 17 residues. V shed 4 bases and J shed 0 bases, with 19 bases lying between them. The CDR3 DNA sequence: TGTGCCAGCAGTGCCCTTTCCCCGGACAGTGGCTCCTACGAGCAGTACTTC. Residues: CASSALSPDSGSYEQYF.

V usage is TRBV29-1 and J usage is TRBJ2-7; D might be TRBD2 (6 bases). The CDR3 has 14 amino acids. Germline V gene sequence: CDR1 SQVTM, CDR2 ANQGSEA. Trimming removed 6 bases from V and 4 bases from J, with 19 bases in between. CDR3 coding DNA: TGCAGCGTCGGGGGTGGTAGGGGAACGTACGAGCAGTACTTC. Translation: CSVGGGRGTYEQYF.